This T cell receptor beta chain comes out of a study of OX40 agonist ivuxolimab in advanced cancers. In the study overall: While on treatment, patients had intravenous ivuxolimab at 0.01 to 10 mg/kg every 2 weeks. Prior therapy, whether anti-PD-1, anti-PD-L1 or anti-CTLA-4, was allowed, and roughly 41% had some.

Clones were sequenced by immunoSEQ multiplex PCR, and TCRdb holds only the in-frame ones, with some missing. Among about 45,000 clones listed, 80% to 90% were seen once. Excluded were patients having autoimmune disease history or systemic immunosuppression. Deletions cut 4 bases from V and 1 base from J, with 16 bases between. The germline gives CDR1 GTSNPN, CDR2 SVGIG (reference sequence). The CDR3 is made up of 15 amino acids. This material consisted of CD4+ or CD8+ T cells sorted from blood, taken in a trial of the OX40 agonist ivuxolimab. The receptor was isolated from an adult with an advanced solid tumor such as melanoma, head and neck, liver or kidney cancer. The chain carries TRBV30 and TRBJ1-1; D might be TRBD1 (6 bases). CDR3 in amino acids: CAWITGNIWNTEAFF. The CDR3 bases are TGTGCCTGGATAACAGGGAACATATGGAACACTGAAGCTTTCTTT.